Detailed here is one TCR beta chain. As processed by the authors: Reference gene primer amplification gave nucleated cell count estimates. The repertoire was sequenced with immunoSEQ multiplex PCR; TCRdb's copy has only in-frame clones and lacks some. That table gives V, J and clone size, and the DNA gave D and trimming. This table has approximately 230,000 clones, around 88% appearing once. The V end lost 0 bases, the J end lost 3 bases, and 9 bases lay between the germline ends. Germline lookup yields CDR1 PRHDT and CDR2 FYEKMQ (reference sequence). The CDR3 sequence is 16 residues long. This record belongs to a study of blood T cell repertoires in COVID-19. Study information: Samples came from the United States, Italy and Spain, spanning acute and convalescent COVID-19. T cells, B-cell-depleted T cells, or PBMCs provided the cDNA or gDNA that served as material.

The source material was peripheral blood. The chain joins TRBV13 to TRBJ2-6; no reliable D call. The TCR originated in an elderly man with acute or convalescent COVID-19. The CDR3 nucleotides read TGTGCCAGCAGCTTAGGCTTAAATAATGGGGCCAACGTCCTGACTTTC. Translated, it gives CASSLGLNNGANVLTF.